This entry is about one TCR beta chain. The data originate from a study of blood T cells in healthy people across ages. Trimming took 6 bases from V and 6 from J, leaving 17 bases between them. In germline, CDR1 is DFQATT, CDR2 SNEGSKA (reference sequence). The CDR3 loop spans 14 amino acids. A second roughly 6 to 11 cycle PCR used barcoded and J-beta primers. A single record per CDR3 protein comes from TCRdb applying MiXCR to the 5' RACE reads. The repertoire has around 1,000,000 distinct CDR3 sequences, under 30% of them found once; the top ten carry approximately 0.7%. The sample also formed part of further work on T cells of mothers and their children.

The chain links TRBV20-1 to TRBJ2-2, with a tentative D call TRBD1 (5 bases). The source material was blood. The receptor's source is a girl aged 2-10 years in good health. The CDR3 region has the DNA TGCAGTGCAGTTGGGTCAGGGCTTTCCGGGGAGCTGTTTTTT. Translating it yields CSAVGSGLSGELFF.